This TCR beta chain was found in a study of response to subunit inactivated influenza vaccine. Concerning this clonotype itself: Its ends do not fully match the called genes, so a read error is possible.

Via MiXCR, TCRdb re-called the RT-PCR reads, giving one row per CDR3 protein. The sample lists hundreds of thousands of distinct CDR3 sequences; approximately 13% were seen once. CDR3 length: 16 residues. From germline, CDR1 is DFQATT and CDR2 SNEGSKA (reference sequence). The specimen comprised PBMCs from blood, sampled approximately 15 days before vaccination. This sequence joins TRBV20-1 and TRBJ1-2; no clear D. This clonotype was sampled from a man between 45 and 60 years old who received an inactivated influenza vaccine. The CDR3 bases are TGCTGTGCTCCCAGTTCGGGTCGTCAGCGCGGCTATGGCTACACCTTC. Residues: CCAPSSGRQRGYGYTF.